The clone carrying this TCR beta chain was detected once. Its target is unknown. Assay: immunoSEQ multiplex PCR; the TCRdb copy retains only in-frame clones and omits some. The top ten clones hold 2.5% to 3% of a sample with 190,000 or so clones, more than 65% of them seen once. The V end was cut by 0 bases, the J end by 4 bases, with 10 bases between. The CDR3 totals 14 residues. Germline V gives CDR1 SGDLS, CDR2 YYNGEE. The sample belongs to a study of cytomegalovirus exposure and HLA in healthy donors. Overall study context: The roughly 670 first-cohort repertoires shared a platform with the approximately 110 validation repertoires, as reported in a later analysis. Findings of the study overall: Researchers counted 180 or so TCR beta chains as cytomegalovirus-associated. The tendency of first-cohort TCR clusters to co-occur in the 100 to 150 validation repertoires emerged from a later analysis. In vitro confirmation showed three CMV-associated chains to be CMV antigen specific.

The chain is built from TRBV9 and TRBJ1-1, with no clear D. The receptor was isolated from a woman between 18 and 29 years old in good health and CMV-seropositive. The sequenced sample was PBMCs. This chain's CDR3 is CASSVVGVGTEAFF. The CDR3 region has the DNA TGTGCCAGCAGCGTAGTCGGGGTCGGCACTGAAGCTTTCTTT.